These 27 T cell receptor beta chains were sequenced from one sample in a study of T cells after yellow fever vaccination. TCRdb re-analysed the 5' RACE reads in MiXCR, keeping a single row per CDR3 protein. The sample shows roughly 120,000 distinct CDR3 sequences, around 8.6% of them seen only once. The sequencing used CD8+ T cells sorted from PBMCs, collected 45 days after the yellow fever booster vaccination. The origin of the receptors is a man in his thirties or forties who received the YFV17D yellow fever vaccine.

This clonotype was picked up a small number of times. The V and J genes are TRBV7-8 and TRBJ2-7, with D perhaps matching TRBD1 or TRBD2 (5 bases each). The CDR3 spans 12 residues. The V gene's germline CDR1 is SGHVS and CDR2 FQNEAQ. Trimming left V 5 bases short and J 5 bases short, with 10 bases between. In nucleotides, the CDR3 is TGTGCCAGCAGCGCCGGGGCCAACGAGCAGTACTTC. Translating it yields CASSAGANEQYF.

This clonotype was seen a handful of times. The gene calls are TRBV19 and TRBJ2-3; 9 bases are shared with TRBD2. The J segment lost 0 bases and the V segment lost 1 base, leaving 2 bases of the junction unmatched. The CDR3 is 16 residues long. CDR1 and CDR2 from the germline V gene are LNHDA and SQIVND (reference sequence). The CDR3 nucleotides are TGTGCCAGTAGTATAGTAGCGGGAGTTAGCACAGATACGCAGTATTTT. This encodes CASSIVAGVSTDTQYF.

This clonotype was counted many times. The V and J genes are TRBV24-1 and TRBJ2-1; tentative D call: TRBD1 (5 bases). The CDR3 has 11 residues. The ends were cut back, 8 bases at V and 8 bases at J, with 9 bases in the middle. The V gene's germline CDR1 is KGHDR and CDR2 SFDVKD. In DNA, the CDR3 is TGTGCCACCACTCAGGGCGATGAGCAGTTCTTC. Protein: CATTQGDEQFF.

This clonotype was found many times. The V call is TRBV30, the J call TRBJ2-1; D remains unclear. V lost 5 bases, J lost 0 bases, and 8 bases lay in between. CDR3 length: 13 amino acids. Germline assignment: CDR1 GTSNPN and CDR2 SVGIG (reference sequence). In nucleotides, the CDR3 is TGTGCCTGGGTGCTTAGCTCCTACAATGAGCAGTTCTTC. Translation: CAWVLSSYNEQFF.

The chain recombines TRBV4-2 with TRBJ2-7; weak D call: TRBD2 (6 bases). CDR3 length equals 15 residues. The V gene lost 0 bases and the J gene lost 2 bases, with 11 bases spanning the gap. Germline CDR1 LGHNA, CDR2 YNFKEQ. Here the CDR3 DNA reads TGTGCCAGCAGCCAAGAGTGGCGGGGAACCTACGAGCAGTACTTC. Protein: CASSQEWRGTYEQYF.

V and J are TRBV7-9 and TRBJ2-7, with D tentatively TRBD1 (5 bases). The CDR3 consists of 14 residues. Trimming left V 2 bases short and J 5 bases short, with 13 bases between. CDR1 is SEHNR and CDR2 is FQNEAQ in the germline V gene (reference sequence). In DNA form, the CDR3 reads TGTGCCAGCAGCTTAACTTTTCAGGGCCACGAGCAGTACTTC. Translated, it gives CASSLTFQGHEQYF.

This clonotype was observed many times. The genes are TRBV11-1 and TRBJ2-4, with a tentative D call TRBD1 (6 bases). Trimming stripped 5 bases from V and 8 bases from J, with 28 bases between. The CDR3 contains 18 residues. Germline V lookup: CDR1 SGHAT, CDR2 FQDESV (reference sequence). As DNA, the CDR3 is TGTGCCAGCAGCAGCCCCATTTTGGGCCAGGGGCCTCAGGACATTCAGTACTTC. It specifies CASSSPILGQGPQDIQYF.

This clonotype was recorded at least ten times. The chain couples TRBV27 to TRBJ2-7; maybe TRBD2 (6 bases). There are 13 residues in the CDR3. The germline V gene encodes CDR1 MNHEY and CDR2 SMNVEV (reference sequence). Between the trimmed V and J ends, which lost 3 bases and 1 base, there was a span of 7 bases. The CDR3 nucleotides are TGTGCCAGCAGTTTCGGGACTTCCTACGAGCAGTACTTC. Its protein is CASSFGTSYEQYF.

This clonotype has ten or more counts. The CDR3 DNA sequence: TGTGCCAGCAGCCGCCGGGACGGCCCCGAAAAACTGTTTTTT. Protein sequence: CASSRRDGPEKLFF. This chain links TRBV7-9 with TRBJ1-4, with a tentative D call TRBD1 (5 bases). CDR1 is SEHNR, CDR2 FQNEAQ, per germline (reference sequence). The CDR3 is 14 amino acids. Trimming took 5 bases from V and 8 from J, leaving 15 bases between them.

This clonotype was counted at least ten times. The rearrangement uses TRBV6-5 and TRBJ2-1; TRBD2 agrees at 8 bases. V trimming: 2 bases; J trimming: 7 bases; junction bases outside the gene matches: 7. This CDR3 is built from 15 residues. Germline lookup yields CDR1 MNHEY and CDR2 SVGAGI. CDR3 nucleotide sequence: TGTGCCAGCAGTTACACAGCGGGAGAGGGGAATGAGCAGTTCTTC. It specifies CASSYTAGEGNEQFF.

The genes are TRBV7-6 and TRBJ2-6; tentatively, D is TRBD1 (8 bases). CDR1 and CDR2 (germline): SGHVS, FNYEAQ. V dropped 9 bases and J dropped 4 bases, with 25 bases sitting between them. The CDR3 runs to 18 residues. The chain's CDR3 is CASTGGVEFSGGANVLTF. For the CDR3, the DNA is TGTGCCAGTACAGGGGGGGTAGAGTTCAGTGGAGGGGCCAACGTCCTGACTTTC.

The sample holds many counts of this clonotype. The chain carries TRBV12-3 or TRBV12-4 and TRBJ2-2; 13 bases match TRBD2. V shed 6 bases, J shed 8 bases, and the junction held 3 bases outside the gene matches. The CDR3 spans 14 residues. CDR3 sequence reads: CASRGTSGMGELFF. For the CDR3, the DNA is TGTGCCAGCAGAGGGACTAGCGGGATGGGGGAGCTGTTTTTT.

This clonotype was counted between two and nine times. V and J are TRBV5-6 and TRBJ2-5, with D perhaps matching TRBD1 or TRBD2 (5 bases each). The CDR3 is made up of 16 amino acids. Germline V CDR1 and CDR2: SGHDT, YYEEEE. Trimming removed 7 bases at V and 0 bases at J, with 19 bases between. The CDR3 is CASGGFGVGDQETQYF. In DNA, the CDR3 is TGTGCCAGCGGGGGTTTCGGTGTCGGGGACCAAGAGACCCAGTACTTC.

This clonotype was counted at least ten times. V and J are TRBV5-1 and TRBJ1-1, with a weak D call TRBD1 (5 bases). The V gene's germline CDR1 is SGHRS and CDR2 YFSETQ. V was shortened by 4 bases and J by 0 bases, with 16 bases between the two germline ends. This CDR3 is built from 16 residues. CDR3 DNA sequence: TGCGCCAGCAGCGCCGATCCAGGGAGACTGAACACTGAAGCTTTCTTT. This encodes CASSADPGRLNTEAFF.

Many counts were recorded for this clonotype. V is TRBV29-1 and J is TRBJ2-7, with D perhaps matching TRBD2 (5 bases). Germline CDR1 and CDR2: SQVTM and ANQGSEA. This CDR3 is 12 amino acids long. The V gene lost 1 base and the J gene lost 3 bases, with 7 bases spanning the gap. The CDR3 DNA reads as TGCAGCGTTGAAGCCCGGGACTACGAGCAGTACTTC. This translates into CSVEARDYEQYF.

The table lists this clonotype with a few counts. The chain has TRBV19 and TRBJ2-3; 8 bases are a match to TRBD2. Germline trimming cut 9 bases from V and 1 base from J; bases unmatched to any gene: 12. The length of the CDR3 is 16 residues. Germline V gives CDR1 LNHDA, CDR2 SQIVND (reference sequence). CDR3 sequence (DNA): TGTGCCAGCCTTCCGATAGCGGGATCACGCACAGATACGCAGTATTTT. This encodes CASLPIAGSRTDTQYF.

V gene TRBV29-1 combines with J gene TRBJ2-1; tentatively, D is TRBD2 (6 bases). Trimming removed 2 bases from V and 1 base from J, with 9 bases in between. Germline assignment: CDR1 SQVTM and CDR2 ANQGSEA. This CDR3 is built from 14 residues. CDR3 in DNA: TGCAGCGTTGAACCTGGAGGGTCCTACAATGAGCAGTTCTTC. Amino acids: CSVEPGGSYNEQFF.

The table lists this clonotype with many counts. The CDR3 region is CASSPRYRDNEQFF. CDR3 DNA: TGTGCCAGCAGTCCACGATACAGGGACAATGAGCAGTTCTTC. The chain joins TRBV28 to TRBJ2-1; maybe TRBD1 (6 bases). V was shortened by 5 bases and J by 5 bases, with 13 bases between the two germline ends. The CDR3 contains 14 residues. Germline V gives CDR1 MDHEN, CDR2 SYDVKM. The full variable domain, with the rest looked up from reference TRBV28 and TRBJ2-1, is DVKVTQSSRYLVKRTGEKVFLECVQDMDHENMFWYRQDPGLGLRLIYFSYDVKMKEKGDIPEGYSVSREKKERFSLILESASTNQTSMYLCASSPRYRDNEQFFGPGTRLTVL.

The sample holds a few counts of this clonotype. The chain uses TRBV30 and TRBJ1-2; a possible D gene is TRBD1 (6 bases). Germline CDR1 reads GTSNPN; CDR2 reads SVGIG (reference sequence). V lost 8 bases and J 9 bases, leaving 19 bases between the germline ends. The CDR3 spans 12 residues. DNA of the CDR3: TGTGCCACCATCGGGGGCCGGAGGAGCTACACCTTC. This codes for CATIGGRRSYTF. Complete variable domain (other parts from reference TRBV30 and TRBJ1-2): SQTIHQWPATLVQPVGSPLSLECTVEGTSNPNLYWYRQAAGRGLQLLFYSVGIGQISSEVPQNLSASRPQDRQFILSSKKLLLSDSGFYLCATIGGRRSYTFGSGTRLTVV.

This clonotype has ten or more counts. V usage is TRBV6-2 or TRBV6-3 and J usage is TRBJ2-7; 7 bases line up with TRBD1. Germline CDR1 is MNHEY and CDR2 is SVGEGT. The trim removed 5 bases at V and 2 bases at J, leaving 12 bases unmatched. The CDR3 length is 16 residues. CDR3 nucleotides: TGTGCCAGCAGTCCCGACAGGGATAGACCCGCCTACGAGCAGTACTTC. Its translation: CASSPDRDRPAYEQYF.

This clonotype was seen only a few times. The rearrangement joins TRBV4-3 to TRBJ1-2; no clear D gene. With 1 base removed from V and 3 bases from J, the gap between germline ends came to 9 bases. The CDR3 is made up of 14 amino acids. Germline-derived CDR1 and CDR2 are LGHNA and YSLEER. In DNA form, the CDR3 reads TGCGCCAGCAGCCAAGTTTTTACAGACTATGGCTACACCTTC. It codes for CASSQVFTDYGYTF.

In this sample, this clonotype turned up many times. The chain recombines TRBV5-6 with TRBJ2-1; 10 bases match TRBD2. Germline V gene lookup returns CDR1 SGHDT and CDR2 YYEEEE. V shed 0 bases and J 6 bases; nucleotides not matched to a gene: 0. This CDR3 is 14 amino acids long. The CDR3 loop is CASSLASGSNEQFF. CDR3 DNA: TGTGCCAGCAGCTTGGCTAGCGGGAGCAATGAGCAGTTCTTC.

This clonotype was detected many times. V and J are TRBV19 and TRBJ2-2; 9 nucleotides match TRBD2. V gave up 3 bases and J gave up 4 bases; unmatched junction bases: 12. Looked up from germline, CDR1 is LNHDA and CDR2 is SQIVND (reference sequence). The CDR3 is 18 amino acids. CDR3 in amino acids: CASSISDSGRSRTGELFF. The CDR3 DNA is TGTGCCAGTAGTATTTCCGACAGCGGGAGGTCTCGCACCGGGGAGCTGTTTTTT. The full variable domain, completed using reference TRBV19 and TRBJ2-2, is DGGITQSPKYLFRKEGQNVTLSCEQNLNHDAMYWYRQDPGQGLRLIYYSQIVNDFQKGDIAEGYSVSREKKESFPLTVTSAQKNPTAFYLCASSISDSGRSRTGELFFGEGSRLTVL.

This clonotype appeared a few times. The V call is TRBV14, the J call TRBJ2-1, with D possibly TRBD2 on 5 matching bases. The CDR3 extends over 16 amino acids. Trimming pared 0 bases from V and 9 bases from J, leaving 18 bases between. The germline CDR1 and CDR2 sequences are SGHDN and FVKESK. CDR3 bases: TGTGCCAGCAGCCAAGATGGAGGTCTTATGGTATGTGAGCAGTTCTTC. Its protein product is CASSQDGGLMVCEQFF.

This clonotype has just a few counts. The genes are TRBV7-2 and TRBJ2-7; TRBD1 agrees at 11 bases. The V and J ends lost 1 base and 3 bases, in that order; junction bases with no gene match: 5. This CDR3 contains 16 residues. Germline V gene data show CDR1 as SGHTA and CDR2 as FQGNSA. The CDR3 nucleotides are TGTGCCAGCAGCTTAGACGGAGGGACAGGGGGCTACGAGCAGTACTTC. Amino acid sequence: CASSLDGGTGGYEQYF.

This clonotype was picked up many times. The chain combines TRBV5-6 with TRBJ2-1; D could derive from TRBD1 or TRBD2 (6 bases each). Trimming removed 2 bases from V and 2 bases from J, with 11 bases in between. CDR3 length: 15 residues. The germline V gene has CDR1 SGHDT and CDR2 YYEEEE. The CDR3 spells CASSFGGPTYNEQFF. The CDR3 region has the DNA TGTGCCAGCAGCTTTGGGGGGCCGACCTACAATGAGCAGTTCTTC. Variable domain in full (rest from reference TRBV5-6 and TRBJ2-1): DAGVTQSPTHLIKTRGQQVTLRCSPKSGHDTVSWYQQALGQGPQFIFQYYEEEERQRGNFPDRFSGHQFPNYSSELNVNALLLGDSALYLCASSFGGPTYNEQFFGPGTRLTVL.

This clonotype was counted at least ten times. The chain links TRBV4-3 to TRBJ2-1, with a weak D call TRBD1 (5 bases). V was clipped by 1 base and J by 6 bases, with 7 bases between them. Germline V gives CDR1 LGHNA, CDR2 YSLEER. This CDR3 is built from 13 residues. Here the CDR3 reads CASSQGTGNEQFF. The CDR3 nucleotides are TGCGCCAGCAGCCAAGGTACAGGCAATGAGCAGTTCTTC.